The present T cell receptor (beta chain) was sequenced within a study of blood T cell repertoires in COVID-19. At the level of the study: The samples span acute and convalescent COVID-19 from the United States, Italy and Spain. T cells, B-cell-depleted T cells, or PBMCs supplied cDNA or gDNA.

This CDR3 is built from 12 residues. Germline lookup yields CDR1 KGHDR and CDR2 SFDVKD. The V end lost 9 bases, the J end lost 4 bases, and 9 bases lay between the germline ends. Authors' analysis steps: Amplification from reference gene primers served as the basis for estimated nucleated cell counts. Measured with immunoSEQ multiplex PCR; TCRdb has only the in-frame clones, and not every one. V and J calls and clone size are given by that table; D and trimming were obtained from the DNA. The sample consists of about 260,000 clones, around 90% of them appearing once. In its sample, this clone was seen a few times.

The sequencing input was peripheral blood. This TCR derives from a man in his 60s who had recovered from COVID-19. V gene TRBV24-1 combines with J gene TRBJ2-1; D may be TRBD1 (5 bases). Written as DNA, the CDR3 is TGTGCCACCGGCGACAGTTACAATGAGCAGTTCTTC. It yields the protein CATGDSYNEQFF.